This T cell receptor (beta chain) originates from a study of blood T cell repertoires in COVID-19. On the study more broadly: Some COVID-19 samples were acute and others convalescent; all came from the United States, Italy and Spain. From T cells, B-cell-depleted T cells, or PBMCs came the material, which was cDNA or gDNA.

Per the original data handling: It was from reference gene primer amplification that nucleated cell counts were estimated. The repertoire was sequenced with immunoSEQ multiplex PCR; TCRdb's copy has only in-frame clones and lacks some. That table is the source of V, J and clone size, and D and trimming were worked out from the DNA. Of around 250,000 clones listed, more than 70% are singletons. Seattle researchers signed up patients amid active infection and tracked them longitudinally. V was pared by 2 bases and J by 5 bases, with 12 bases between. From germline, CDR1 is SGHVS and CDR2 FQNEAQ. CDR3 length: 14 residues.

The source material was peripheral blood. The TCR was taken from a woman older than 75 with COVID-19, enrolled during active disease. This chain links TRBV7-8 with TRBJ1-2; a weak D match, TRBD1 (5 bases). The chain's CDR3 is CASSLSGQGYGYTF. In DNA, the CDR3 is TGTGCCAGCAGCTTATCCGGGCAGGGTTATGGCTACACCTTC. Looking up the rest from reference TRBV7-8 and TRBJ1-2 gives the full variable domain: GAGVSQSPRYKVAKRGQDVALRCDPISGHVSLFWYQQALGQGPEFLTYFQNEAQLDKSGLPSDRFFAERPEGSVSTLKIQRTQQEDSAVYLCASSLSGQGYGYTFGSGTRLTVV.